This entry is about one T cell receptor (beta chain). From approximately 0.5 ug of total RNA, TCR beta-specific cDNA was reverse-transcribed using a constant-region primer. TCR beta libraries came from three nested multiplex PCR rounds using slightly modified ARM-PCR. Rounds one and two of PCR, each of 10 cycles, were primed with TRBV1-TRBV30 forward primers and a C-beta reverse primer. Using its own MiXCR run on the multiplex PCR reads, TCRdb lists one record per CDR3 protein. The table lists about 200,000 distinct CDR3 sequences, roughly two thirds of them singletons, with roughly 7% in the top ten. Germline values: CDR1 SGHKS, CDR2 YYEKEE (reference sequence). The CDR3 is 14 amino acids. The V and J ends lost 5 bases and 0 bases respectively, with 11 bases between them. The data were taken from a study of tumor-infiltrating lymphocytes in primary liver carcinoma. It was unsorted whole blood that yielded blood RNA, and germline DNA was also extracted. None of the patients had received treatment, and all had chronic HBV infection.

The origin of this receptor is an older woman with primary liver carcinoma and hepatitis B virus infection. The chain uses TRBV5-5 and TRBJ1-1; tentatively, D is TRBD1 (5 bases). Sequencing input: peripheral blood. The CDR3 nucleotides read TGTGCCAGCAGTTGGGACCCCTTGAACACTGAAGCTTTCTTT. It encodes CASSWDPLNTEAFF.